The rows below give T cell receptor beta chains drawn from one sample of a study of blood T cell repertoires in COVID-19. Sequenced by immunoSEQ multiplex PCR; TCRdb stores in-frame clones only, minus some. The table includes roughly 250,000 clones, approximately 89% detected once. The material sequenced was PBMCs or T cells enriched from blood (not recorded which). The receptors were sampled from a woman aged 40 to 50 who had been exposed to COVID-19. Each CDR3 is given with its conserved first and last residue. The D gene is left open where the match is weak. Some rows have no size entry. The others give once, few or many, or a class for an expanded clone.

CDR3 | DNA | D | size | J | V
CASRVGGEDTEAFF | TGCGCCAGCAGGGTCGGGGGAGAGGACACTGAAGCTTTCTTT | . | . | TRBJ1-1 | TRBV5-1
CASSLEGGYEQYF | TGTGCCAGCAGCTTGGAAGGGGGTTACGAGCAGTACTTT | . | . | TRBJ2-7 | TRBV5-4
CASSADRVRNTEAFF | TGTGCCAGCAGCGCGGACAGGGTTAGGAACACTGAAGCTTTCTTT | TRBD1 | . | TRBJ1-1 | TRBV5-4
CASRVQGKEYGYTF | TGTGCCAGCAGGGTGCAGGGGAAGGAATATGGCTACACCTTC | . | . | TRBJ1-2 | TRBV2
CASSPDREGYTF | TGTGCCAGCTCACCCGACAGGGAGGGCTACACCTTC | TRBD1 | . | TRBJ1-2 | TRBV18
CASTRTGGNTEAFF | TGTGCCAGCACCCGGACGGGGGGGAACACTGAAGCTTTCTTT | . | . | TRBJ1-1 | TRBV9
CASSLPAGRAYNEQFF | TGTGCCAGCAGCCTACCAGCGGGGAGAGCCTACAATGAGCAGTTCTTC | TRBD2 | . | TRBJ2-1 | TRBV5-4
CSVWGDGYTF | TGCAGCGTTTGGGGAGACGGCTACACCTTC | . | . | TRBJ1-2 | TRBV29-1
CASSPRAPDRAETQYF | TGTGCCAGCTCACCAAGGGCCCCAGACAGAGCAGAGACCCAGTACTTC | . | . | TRBJ2-5 | TRBV18
CSVEVGMAGSDPQYF | TGCAGCGTTGAAGTGGGTATGGCAGGCTCCGATCCGCAGTATTTT | . | few | TRBJ2-3 | TRBV29-1
CASSQTGGSGANVLTF | TGCGCCAGCAGCCAAACAGGGGGCTCTGGGGCCAACGTCCTGACTTTC | TRBD1 | many | TRBJ2-6 | TRBV4-3
CASSSGVAGGLTDTQYF | TGTGCCAGCAGCTCGGGAGTAGCGGGAGGTTTGACAGATACGCAGTATTTT | TRBD2 | . | TRBJ2-3 | TRBV5-1
CASSPREGGGTEAFF | TGTGCCAGCAGCCCCCGGGAGGGAGGAGGGACTGAAGCTTTCTTT | . | . | TRBJ1-1 | TRBV7-9
CATMTVSGNQPQHF | TGTGCCACCATGACAGTTTCGGGCAATCAGCCCCAGCATTTT | . | . | TRBJ1-5 | TRBV28
CASSLSSDRTRGYTF | TGTGCCAGCAGCCTTAGCTCTGACAGGACAAGAGGCTACACCTTC | . | few | TRBJ1-2 | TRBV7-3
CASSASGGANEQFF | TGTGCCAGCAGTGCTAGCGGGGGGGCCAATGAGCAGTTCTTC | TRBD2 | . | TRBJ2-1 | TRBV28
CASSPGVGGRGNEQFF | TGTGCCAGCTCACCGGGGGTAGGGGGCAGAGGCAATGAGCAGTTCTTC | TRBD1 | . | TRBJ2-1 | TRBV18
CASSARGRSNQPQHF | TGTGCCAGCAGTGCACGGGGAAGGAGCAATCAGCCCCAGCATTTT | . | . | TRBJ1-5 | TRBV2
CASSRNTGTPNTGELFF | TGCGCCAGCAGCCGCAACACCGGGACTCCGAACACCGGGGAGCTGTTTTTT | . | . | TRBJ2-2 | TRBV4-3
CASSARDNRDSPLHF | TGTGCCAGCAGCGCCCGGGACAATCGTGATTCACCCCTCCACTTT | . | . | TRBJ1-6 | TRBV7-3
CASSLAGQGNQPQHF | TGTGCCAGCAGCTTAGCTGGGCAGGGAAACCAGCCCCAGCATTTT | . | . | TRBJ1-5 | TRBV7-2
CASSMFGGTTSTDTQYF | TGTGCCAGTAGTATGTTTGGAGGGACCACTAGCACAGATACGCAGTATTTT | . | . | TRBJ2-3 | TRBV19
CATSDSGLFYQFF | TGTGCCACCAGTGATTCGGGACTTTTTTATCAGTTCTTC | . | . | TRBJ2-1 | TRBV24-1
CASSYEGPGGYTF | TGTGCCAGCAGTTACGAAGGCCCGGGTGGCTACACCTTC | . | . | TRBJ1-2 | TRBV6-5
CASSPRVLAGTSRGAELFF | TGTGCCAGCTCACCAAGGGTATTGGCCGGGACTAGCAGGGGAGCGGAGCTGTTTTTT | TRBD2 | few | TRBJ2-2 | TRBV18
CASSPTASPFPGGYTF | TGTGCCAGCTCACCGACGGCGAGCCCATTCCCAGGTGGCTACACCTTC | . | . | TRBJ1-2 | TRBV18
CASKGSRAYGYTF | TGTGCCAGCAAAGGGTCCAGGGCCTATGGCTACACCTTC | . | . | TRBJ1-2 | TRBV6-5
CASSHRDRCSGNTIYF | TGCGCCAGCAGTCACCGAGACAGGTGCTCTGGAAACACCATATATTTT | . | . | TRBJ1-3 | TRBV23-1
CASSSQLGSGWVNEQFF | TGTGCCAGCAGCTCCCAGTTGGGGAGCGGTTGGGTAAATGAGCAGTTCTTC | . | . | TRBJ2-1 | TRBV7-6
CASSLGRDRGLGFTEAFF | TGTGCCAGCAGCTTAGGTCGGGACAGGGGTCTGGGGTTCACTGAAGCTTTCTTT | TRBD1 | . | TRBJ1-1 | TRBV7-2
CASSQDLPTFGYTF | TGCGCCAGCAGCCAAGATCTCCCAACATTCGGCTACACCTTC | . | . | TRBJ1-2 | TRBV4-3
CASTKRLATNTGELFF | TGTGCCAGTACCAAGAGACTAGCGACCAACACCGGGGAGCTGTTTTTT | TRBD2 | . | TRBJ2-2 | TRBV19
CASRIRGGGTEAFF | TGTGCCAGCAGGATTCGGGGGGGCGGCACTGAAGCTTTCTTT | . | . | TRBJ1-1 | TRBV27
CASSLERGGIGELFF | TGTGCCAGCAGCCTCGAGCGGGGGGGTATTGGGGAGCTGTTTTTT | TRBD2 | . | TRBJ2-2 | TRBV4-2
CASSEEGNYGYTF | TGCGCCAGCAGTGAGGAGGGAAACTATGGCTACACCTTC | . | few | TRBJ1-2 | TRBV10-2
CASSIGVTYEQYF | TGTGCCAGCAGTATAGGGGTGACCTACGAGCAGTACTTC | . | . | TRBJ2-7 | TRBV28
CASSQGGAQATDTQYF | TGTGCCAGCAGCCAGGGAGGGGCCCAGGCCACAGATACGCAGTATTTT | TRBD2 | . | TRBJ2-3 | TRBV3-1/TRBV3-2
CASRSITGTTDREQFF | TGTGCCAGCAGGAGCATTACCGGGACAACGGACCGGGAGCAGTTCTTC | . | . | TRBJ2-1 | TRBV7-8